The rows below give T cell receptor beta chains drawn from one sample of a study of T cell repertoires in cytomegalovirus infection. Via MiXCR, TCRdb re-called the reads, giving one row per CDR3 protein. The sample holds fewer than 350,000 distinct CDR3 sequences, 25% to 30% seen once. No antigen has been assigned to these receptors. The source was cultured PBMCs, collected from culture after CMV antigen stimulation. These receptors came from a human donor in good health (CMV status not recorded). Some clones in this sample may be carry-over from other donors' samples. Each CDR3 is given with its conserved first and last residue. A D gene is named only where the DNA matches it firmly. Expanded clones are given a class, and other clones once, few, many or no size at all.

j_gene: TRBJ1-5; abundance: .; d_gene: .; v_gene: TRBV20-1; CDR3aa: CSAMETGYSNQPQHF; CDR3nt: TGCAGTGCTATGGAGACAGGATATAGCAATCAGCCCCAGCATTTT
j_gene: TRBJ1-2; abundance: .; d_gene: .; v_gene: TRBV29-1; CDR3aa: CSVGGRLGVNYGYTF; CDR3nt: TGCAGCGTGGGGGGGAGATTGGGGGTGAACTATGGCTACACCTTC
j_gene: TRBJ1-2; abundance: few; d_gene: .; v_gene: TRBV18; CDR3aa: CASSPAHDTNYGYTF; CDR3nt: TGTGCCAGCTCACCGGCCCACGACACTAACTATGGCTACACCTTC
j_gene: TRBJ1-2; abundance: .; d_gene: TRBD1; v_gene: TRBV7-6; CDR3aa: CASSRTGTGLYGYTF; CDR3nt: TGTGCCAGCAGCCGGACAGGGACGGGTCTCTATGGCTACACCTTC
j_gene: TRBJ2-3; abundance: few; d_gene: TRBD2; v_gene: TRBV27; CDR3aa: CASSLGAGAETDTQYF; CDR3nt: TGTGCCAGCAGTTTGGGAGCGGGGGCCGAGACAGATACGCAGTATTTT
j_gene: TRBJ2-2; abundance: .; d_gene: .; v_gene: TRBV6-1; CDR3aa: CASSEAQYSYTGELFF; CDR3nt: TGTGCCAGCAGTGAAGCGCAATATTCCTACACCGGGGAGCTGTTTTTT
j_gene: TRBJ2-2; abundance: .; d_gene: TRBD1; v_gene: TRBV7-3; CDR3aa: CASSLDRGGTGELFF; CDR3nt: TGTGCCAGCAGCTTGGACAGGGGAGGCACCGGGGAGCTGTTTTTT
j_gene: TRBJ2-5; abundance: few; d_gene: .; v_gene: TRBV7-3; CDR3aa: CASSARVGETQYF; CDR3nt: TGTGCCAGCAGCGCTAGAGTGGGGGAGACCCAGTACTTC
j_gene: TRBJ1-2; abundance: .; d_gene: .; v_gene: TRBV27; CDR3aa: CASSLSSLRFGGYTF; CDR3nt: TGTGCCAGCAGTTTATCATCCCTAAGGTTTGGTGGCTACACCTTC
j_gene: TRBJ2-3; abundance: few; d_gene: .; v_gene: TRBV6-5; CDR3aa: CASSYRPGARTDTQYF; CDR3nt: TGTGCCAGCAGTTATAGGCCGGGGGCACGCACAGATACGCAGTATTTT
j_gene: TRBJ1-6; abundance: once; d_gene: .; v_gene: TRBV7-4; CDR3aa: CASSLVGTGPLHF; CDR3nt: TGTGCCAGCAGCTTAGTAGGGACTGGACCCCTCCACTTT
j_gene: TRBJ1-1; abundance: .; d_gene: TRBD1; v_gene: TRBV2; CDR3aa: CASEANRGLGTEAFF; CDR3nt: TGTGCCAGCGAGGCCAACAGGGGGCTGGGCACTGAAGCGTTCTTT
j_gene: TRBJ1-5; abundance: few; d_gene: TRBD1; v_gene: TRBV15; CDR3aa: CATSRDTTGGQPQHF; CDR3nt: TGTGCCACCAGCAGAGATACGACAGGGGGACAGCCCCAGCATTTT
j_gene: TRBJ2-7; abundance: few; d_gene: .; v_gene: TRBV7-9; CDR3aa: CASSFVQRNEQYF; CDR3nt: TGTGCCAGCAGCTTTGTCCAGAGGAACGAGCAGTACTTC
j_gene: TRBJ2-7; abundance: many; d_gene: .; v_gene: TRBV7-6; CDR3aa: CASSLDGGLQGGSYEQYF; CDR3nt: TGTGCCAGCAGCTTAGACGGTGGGTTGCAGGGGGGATCCTACGAGCAGTACTTC
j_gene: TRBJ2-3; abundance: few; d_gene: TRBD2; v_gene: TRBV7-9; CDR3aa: CASTVAGTSGIISTDTQYF; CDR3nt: TGTGCCAGCACCGTCGCTGGGACTAGCGGGATAATAAGCACAGATACGCAGTATTTT
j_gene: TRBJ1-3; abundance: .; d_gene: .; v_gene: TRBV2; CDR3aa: CASRGGRTYSGNTIYF; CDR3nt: TGTGCCAGCAGGGGCGGCAGGACCTACTCTGGAAACACCATATATTTT
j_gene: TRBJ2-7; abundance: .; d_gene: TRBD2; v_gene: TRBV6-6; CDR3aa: CASSISTGGEQYF; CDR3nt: TGTGCCAGCAGTATCTCGACGGGGGGCGAGCAGTACTTC
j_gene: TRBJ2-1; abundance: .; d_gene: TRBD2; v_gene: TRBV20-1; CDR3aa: CSARALTSGSSYNEQFF; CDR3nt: TGCAGTGCTCGAGCCTTAACTAGCGGAAGCTCCTACAATGAGCAGTTCTTC
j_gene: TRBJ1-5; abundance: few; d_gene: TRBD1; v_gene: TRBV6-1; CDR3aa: CASSELLNRGNQPQHF; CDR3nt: TGTGCCAGCAGTGAACTACTTAACAGGGGGAATCAGCCCCAGCATTTT
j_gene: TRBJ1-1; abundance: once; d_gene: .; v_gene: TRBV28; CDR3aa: CASFERTEAFF; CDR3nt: TGTGCCAGCTTCGAGAGGACTGAAGCTTTCTTT
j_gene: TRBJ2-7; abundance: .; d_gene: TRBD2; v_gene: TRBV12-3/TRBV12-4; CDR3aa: CASSPWAGGIGEQYF; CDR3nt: TGTGCCAGCAGTCCCTGGGCGGGGGGGATTGGCGAGCAGTACTTC
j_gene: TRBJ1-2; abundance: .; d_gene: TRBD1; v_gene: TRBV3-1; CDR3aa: CASSQGRQGAIGGYTF; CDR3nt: TGTGCCAGCAGCCAAGGGAGACAGGGGGCAATAGGAGGCTACACCTTC
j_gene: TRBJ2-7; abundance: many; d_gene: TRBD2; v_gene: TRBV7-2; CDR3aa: CASSLGGGRRSYEQYF; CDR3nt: TGTGCCAGCAGCTTAGGAGGCGGGAGGAGATCCTACGAGCAGTACTTC
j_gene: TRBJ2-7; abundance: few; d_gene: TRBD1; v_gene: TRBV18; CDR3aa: CASSPSGRGLQEQYF; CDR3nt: TGTGCCAGCTCACCATCGGGCAGGGGGCTCCAAGAGCAGTACTTC
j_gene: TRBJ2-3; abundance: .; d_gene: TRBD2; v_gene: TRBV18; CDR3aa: CASSSAGALTDTQYF; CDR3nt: TGTGCCAGCTCATCAGCGGGGGCCCTCACAGATACGCAGTATTTT
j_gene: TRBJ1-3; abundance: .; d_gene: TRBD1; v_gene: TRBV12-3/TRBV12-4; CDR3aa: CASSKTGGSGNTIYF; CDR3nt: TGTGCCAGCAGCAAAACAGGGGGCTCTGGAAACACCATATATTTT
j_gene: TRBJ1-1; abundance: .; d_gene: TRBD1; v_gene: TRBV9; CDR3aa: CASSVADRGTEAFF; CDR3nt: TGTGCCAGCAGCGTAGCCGACAGGGGCACTGAAGCTTTCTTT
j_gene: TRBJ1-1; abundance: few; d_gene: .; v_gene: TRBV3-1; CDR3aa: CASSQGVLNTEAFF; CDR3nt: TGTGCCAGCAGCCAAGGAGTTTTGAACACTGAAGCTTTCTTT
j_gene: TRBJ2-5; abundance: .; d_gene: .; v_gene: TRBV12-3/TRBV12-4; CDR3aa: CATTGRRQETQYF; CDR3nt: TGTGCCACCACGGGCAGGAGACAAGAGACCCAGTACTTC
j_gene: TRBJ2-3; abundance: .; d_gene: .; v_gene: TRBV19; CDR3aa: CASSIWGNTQYF; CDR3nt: TGTGCCAGTAGTATATGGGGAAATACGCAGTATTTT
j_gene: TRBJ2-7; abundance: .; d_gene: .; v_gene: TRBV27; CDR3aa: CASSLSSPYEQYF; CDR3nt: TGTGCCAGCAGTTTATCCAGCCCCTACGAGCAGTACTTC
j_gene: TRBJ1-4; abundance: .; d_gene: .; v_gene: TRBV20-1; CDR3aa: CSAVVATNEKLFF; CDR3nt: TGCAGTGCTGTGGTTGCAACTAATGAAAAACTGTTTTTT
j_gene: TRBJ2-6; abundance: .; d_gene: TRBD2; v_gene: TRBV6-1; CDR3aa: CASSALGSGTSGANVLTF; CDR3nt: TGTGCCAGCAGTGCCCTGGGGAGCGGGACCTCTGGGGCCAACGTCCTGACTTTC
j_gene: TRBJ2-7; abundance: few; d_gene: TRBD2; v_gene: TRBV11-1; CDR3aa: CASSLVPAGASYEQYF; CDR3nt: TGTGCCAGCAGCTTAGTCCCAGCGGGGGCCTCCTACGAGCAGTACTTC